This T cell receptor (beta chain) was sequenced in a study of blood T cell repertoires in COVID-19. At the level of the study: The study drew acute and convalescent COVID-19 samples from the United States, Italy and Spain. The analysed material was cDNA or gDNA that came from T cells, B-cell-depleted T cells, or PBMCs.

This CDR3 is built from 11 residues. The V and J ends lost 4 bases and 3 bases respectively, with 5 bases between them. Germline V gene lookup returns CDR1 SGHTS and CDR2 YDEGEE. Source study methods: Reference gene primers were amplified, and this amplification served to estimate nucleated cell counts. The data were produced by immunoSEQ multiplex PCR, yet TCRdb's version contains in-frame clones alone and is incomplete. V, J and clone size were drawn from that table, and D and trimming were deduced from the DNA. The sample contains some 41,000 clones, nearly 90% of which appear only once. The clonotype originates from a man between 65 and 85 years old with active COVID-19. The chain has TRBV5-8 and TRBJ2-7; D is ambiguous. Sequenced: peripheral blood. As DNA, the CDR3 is TGTGCCAGCAGCCGAGGCTACGAGCAGTACTTC. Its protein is CASSRGYEQYF.